This T cell receptor (beta chain) was obtained from a study of siplizumab effects on memory and regulatory T cells. Overall study findings and caveats: Suppressive function of proliferating Tregs from siplizumab cultures was not confirmed. Researchers could not give a naive or memory phenotype to roughly 80-95% of proliferating CD4+ or CD8+ clones. The study found that siplizumab significantly reduced alloreactive sequences traceable to unstimulated CD4+ memory cells.

Libraries were prepared by immunoSEQ multiplex PCR; TCRdb keeps only in-frame clonotypes and omits some of them. This sample has more than 85,000 clones, with just over 90% found just once. A word on this clone: Its cognate antigen is unknown.

Per germline, CDR1 SGHNT and CDR2 YENEEA. The CDR3 is 15 amino acids. V lost 5 bases and J lost 4, with 18 bases in between. The source of this sequence is a human donor in good health. The gene calls are TRBV11-3 and TRBJ2-7; a weak D match, TRBD1 (7 bases). Sequencing used CD4+ T cells sorted from blood. CDR3 coding DNA: TGTGCCAGCAGCAGACAGGGACTCTTTATTTACGAGCAGTACTTC. Translating gives CASSRQGLFIYEQYF.